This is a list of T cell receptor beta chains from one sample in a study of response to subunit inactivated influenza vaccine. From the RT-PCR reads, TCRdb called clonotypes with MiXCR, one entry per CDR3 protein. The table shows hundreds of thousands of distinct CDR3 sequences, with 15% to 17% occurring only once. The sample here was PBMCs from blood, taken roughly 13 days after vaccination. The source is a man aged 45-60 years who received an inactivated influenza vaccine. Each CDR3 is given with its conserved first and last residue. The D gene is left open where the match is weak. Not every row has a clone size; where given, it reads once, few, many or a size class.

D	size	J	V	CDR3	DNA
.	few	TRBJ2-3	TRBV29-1	CSYSGGDFTQYF	TGCAGCTATTCCGGCGGGGATTTTACGCAGTATTTT
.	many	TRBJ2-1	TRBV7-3	CASSLRGGKRDYPADEQFF	TGTGCCAGCAGCTTAAGAGGGGGCAAGCGGGACTACCCCGCGGATGAGCAGTTCTTC
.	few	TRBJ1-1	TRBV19	CASRLLNTEAFF	TGTGCCAGTAGACTCTTGAACACTGAAGCTTTCTTT
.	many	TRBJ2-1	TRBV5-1	CASSLEGHSYNEQFF	TGCGCCAGCAGCTTGGAAGGGCACTCCTACAATGAGCAGTTCTTC
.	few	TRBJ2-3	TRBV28	CASSLPGSLSDTQYF	TGTGCCAGCAGTTTACCGGGCAGTCTCTCAGATACGCAGTATTTT
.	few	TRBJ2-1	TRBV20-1	CSASPHEQFF	TGCAGTGCTAGCCCCCATGAGCAGTTCTTC
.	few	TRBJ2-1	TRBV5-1	CASSLRDTTYNEQFF	TGCGCCAGCAGCCTCCGGGACACCACCTACAATGAGCAGTTCTTC
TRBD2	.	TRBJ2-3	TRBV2	CASSAAGVVSDTQYF	TGTGCCAGCAGTGCGGCGGGAGTAGTTTCAGATACGCAGTATTTT
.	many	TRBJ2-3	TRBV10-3	CAISERDTQYF	TGTGCCATCAGTGAAAGAGATACGCAGTATTTT
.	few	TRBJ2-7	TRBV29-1	CSVTTGRRSSYEQYF	TGCAGCGTAACAACAGGGCGAAGGAGCTCCTACGAGCAGTACTTC
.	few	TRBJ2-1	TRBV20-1	CSARYGVYNEQFF	TGCAGTGCTAGATACGGGGTTTACAATGAGCAGTTCTTC
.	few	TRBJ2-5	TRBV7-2	CASSFYSTDQETQYF	TGTGCCAGCAGCTTTTACTCGACGGACCAAGAGACCCAGTACTTC
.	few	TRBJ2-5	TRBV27	CASSFLDSQETQYF	TGTGCCAGCAGTTTTTTAGACTCACAAGAGACCCAGTACTTC
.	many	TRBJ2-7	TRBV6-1	CASSQGPSYEQYF	TGTGCCAGCAGCCAGGGCCCCTCCTACGAGCAGTACTTC
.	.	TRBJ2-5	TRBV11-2	CASSSPGPEEAQYF	TGTGCCAGCAGCTCCCCCGGGCCCGAGGAGGCCCAGTACTTC
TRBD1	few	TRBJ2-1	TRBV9	CASSVEETGGSEQFF	TGTGCCAGCAGCGTAGAGGAGACAGGGGGAAGTGAGCAGTTCTTC
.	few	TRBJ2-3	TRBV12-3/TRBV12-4	CASSPGGMNTQYF	TGTGCCAGCAGCCCCGGTGGGATGAATACGCAGTATTTT
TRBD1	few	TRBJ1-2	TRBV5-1	CASSEGQGAYGYTF	TGCGCCAGCAGCGAGGGACAGGGGGCGTATGGCTACACCTTC
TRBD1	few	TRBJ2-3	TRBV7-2	CASSLGTGGWGTQYF	TGTGCCAGCAGCCTTGGGACAGGGGGATGGGGTACGCAGTATTTT
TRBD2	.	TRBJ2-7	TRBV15	CATSREFTGGEQYF	TGTGCCACCAGCAGAGAATTTACGGGGGGCGAGCAGTACTTC
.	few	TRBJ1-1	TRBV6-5	CASSYRDIQGGTFF	TGTGCCAGCAGTTACCGGGACATCCAAGGGGGAACTTTCTTT
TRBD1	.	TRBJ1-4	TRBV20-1	CSASATGGSNEKLFF	TGCAGTGCTAGCGCTACAGGGGGAAGCAATGAAAAACTGTTTTTT
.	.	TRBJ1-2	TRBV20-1	CSATRDTNYGYTF	TGCAGTGCCACCAGGGACACTAACTATGGCTACACCTTC
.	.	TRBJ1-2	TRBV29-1	CSVDRTVFNYGYTF	TGCAGCGTTGACAGGACAGTATTTAACTATGGCTACACCTTC
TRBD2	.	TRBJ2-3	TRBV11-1	CASSTPTPTSGGLDTQYF	TGTGCCAGCAGCACCCCCACCCCGACTAGCGGGGGGCTAGATACGCAGTATTTT
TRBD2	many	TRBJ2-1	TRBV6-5	CASSYSALTGGPLYNEQFF	TGTGCCAGCAGTTACTCGGCCTTGACGGGAGGGCCCCTTTACAATGAGCAGTTCTTC
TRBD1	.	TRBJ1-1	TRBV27	CASSSSWRRGQPEAFF	TGTGCCAGCAGTTCTTCTTGGAGAAGGGGGCAACCTGAAGCTTTCTTT
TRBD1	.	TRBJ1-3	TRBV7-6	CASSLADRAGNTVYF	TGTGCCAGCAGCTTAGCGGACAGGGCAGGAAACACCGTATATTTT
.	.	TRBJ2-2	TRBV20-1	CSALAGGNTGELFF	TGCAGTGCGCTAGCCGGGGGGAACACCGGGGAGCTGTTTTTT
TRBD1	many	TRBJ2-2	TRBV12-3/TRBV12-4	CASSLRTGWNTGELFF	TGTGCCAGCAGCCTCAGGACAGGGTGGAACACCGGGGAGCTGTTTTTT
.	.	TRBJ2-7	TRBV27	CASSLSRGTSYEQYF	TGTGCCAGCAGTTTATCTCGGGGGACCTCCTACGAGCAGTACTTC
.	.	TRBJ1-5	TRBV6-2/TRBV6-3	CASRIRDQPQHF	TGTGCCAGCAGGATCAGAGATCAGCCCCAGCATTTT
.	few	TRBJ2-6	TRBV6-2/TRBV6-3	CASSKISGANVLTF	TGTGCCAGCAGTAAGATTTCCGGGGCCAACGTCCTGACTTTC
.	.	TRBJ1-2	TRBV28	CASSFWLNYGYTF	TGTGCCAGCAGTTTTTGGCTCAACTATGGCTACACCTTC
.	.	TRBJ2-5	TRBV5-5	CASSPDPQIGQETQYF	TGTGCCAGCAGCCCCGACCCACAGATAGGACAAGAGACCCAGTACTTC
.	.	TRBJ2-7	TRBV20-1	CSASGGRLYEQYF	TGCAGTGCTAGTGGTGGGCGTCTGTACGAGCAGTACTTC
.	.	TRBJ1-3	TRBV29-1	CSVERAGNTIYF	TGCAGCGTTGAACGGGCTGGAAACACCATATATTTT
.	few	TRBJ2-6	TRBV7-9	CASSRSVLTF	TGTGCCAGCAGCCGTTCCGTCCTGACTTTC
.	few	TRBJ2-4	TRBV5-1	CASSLNRGGKNIQYF	TGCGCCAGCAGCTTGAACAGGGGGGGCAAAAACATTCAGTACTTC
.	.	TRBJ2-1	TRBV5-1	CASSLASGDYNEQFF	TGCGCCAGCAGCTTGGCATCCGGGGACTACAATGAGCAGTTCTTC
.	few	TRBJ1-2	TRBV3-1	CASSQPQGTSGYTF	TGTGCCAGCAGCCAACCACAGGGCACAAGTGGCTACACCTTC
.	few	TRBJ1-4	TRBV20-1	CSARDKARGTNEKLFF	TGCAGTGCTAGAGATAAAGCTCGGGGGACTAATGAAAAACTGTTTTTT
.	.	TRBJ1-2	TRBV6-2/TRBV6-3	CASSFMPGRKPGYTF	TGTGCCAGCAGCTTCATGCCGGGACGGAAGCCTGGCTACACCTTC
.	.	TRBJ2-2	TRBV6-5	CASSYRGIGELFF	TGTGCCAGCAGTTACAGGGGAATCGGGGAGCTGTTTTTT
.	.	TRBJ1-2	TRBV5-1	CASSLVSAGNGYTF	TGCGCCAGCAGCTTGGTGTCTGCAGGGAATGGCTACACCTTC
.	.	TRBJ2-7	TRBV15	CATSRVTGNTKQYF	TGTGCCACCAGCAGAGTTACAGGCAATACGAAGCAGTACTTC
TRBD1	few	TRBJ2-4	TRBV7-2	CASSRGTGGQLNIQYF	TGTGCCAGCAGCCGCGGGACAGGGGGACAGTTGAACATTCAGTACTTC
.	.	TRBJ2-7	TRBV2	CASSRTQGLYEQYF	TGTGCCAGCAGCAGGACTCAAGGTCTCTACGAGCAGTACTTC
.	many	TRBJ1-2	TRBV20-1	CSATRTPKSSGYTF	TGCAGTGCTACCCGGACACCTAAATCATCTGGCTACACCTTC
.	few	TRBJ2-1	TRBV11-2	CASSPLRSDEQFF	TGTGCCAGCAGCCCACTACGGTCGGATGAGCAGTTCTTC
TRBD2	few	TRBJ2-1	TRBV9	CASSVGSSGYNEQFF	TGTGCCAGCAGCGTAGGGTCTAGCGGGTACAATGAGCAGTTCTTC
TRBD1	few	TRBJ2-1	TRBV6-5	CASSYSSGTGGRGEQFF	TGTGCCAGCAGTTACTCGTCCGGGACAGGGGGGAGAGGTGAGCAGTTCTTC
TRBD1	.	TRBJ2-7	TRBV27	CASSLSIGGTGTYEQYF	TGTGCCAGCAGTTTATCGATTGGGGGGACAGGGACCTACGAGCAGTACTTC